This T cell receptor (beta chain) was profiled in a study of T cell responses to AZD1222 COVID-19 vaccine. The germline V and J ends were trimmed by 2 bases and 5 bases, with 19 bases remaining between them. In germline, CDR1 is MDHEN, CDR2 SYDVKM. This CDR3 spans 16 amino acids. TCRdb keeps only in-frame clones here, not all; method: immunoSEQ multiplex PCR. The table includes approximately 150,000 clones, roughly 90% detected once. The source of this sequence is an adult in good health. The sequencing used peripheral blood, collected on day 0 of AZD1222 vaccination. The genes are TRBV28 and TRBJ2-7, with TRBD2 as a possible D gene (5 bases). The DNA of the CDR3 is TGTGCCAGCAGTTTACGTCCGGGGTTCGACGCCGACGAGCAGTACTTC. Residues: CASSLRPGFDADEQYF.